This T cell receptor (beta chain) was identified in a study of blood T cell repertoires in COVID-19. TCRdb's copy holds only in-frame clones and misses some; the assay was immunoSEQ multiplex PCR. This table holds approximately 32,000 clones, approximately 89% found once. Sequenced sample: peripheral blood. The sequence derives from a man between 60 and 75 years old with acute or convalescent COVID-19.

The CDR3: CASSLDGLRGTEAFF. The CDR3 DNA is TGTGCCAGCAGCCTGGACGGTCTTAGGGGGACTGAAGCTTTCTTT. The genes are TRBV5-4 and TRBJ1-1, with D perhaps matching TRBD1 (6 bases). The CDR3 runs 15 residues. Germline CDR1 and CDR2: SGHNT and YYREEE (reference sequence). The ends were cut back, 4 bases at V and 5 bases at J, with 18 bases in the middle.